Sequencing of this T cell receptor (beta chain) was carried out in a study of blood T cell repertoires in COVID-19. Study-wide background: The United States, Italy and Spain supplied acute and convalescent COVID-19 samples. PBMCs, B-cell-depleted T cells, or T cells provided the cDNA or gDNA that made up the material.

TCRdb's copy holds only in-frame clones and misses some; the assay was immunoSEQ multiplex PCR. The repertoire holds around 140,000 clones, with more than 60% as singletons. V lost 1 base and J lost 0, with 10 bases in between. CDR1 is LGHNA and CDR2 is YSLEER in the germline V gene. The CDR3 totals 15 residues. Sequencing was done on a sample of peripheral blood. The origin of this receptor is a woman in her 50s with active or convalescent COVID-19. The chain links TRBV4-3 to TRBJ2-7; possible D gene TRBD2, 5 bases. CDR3 sequence (DNA): TGCGCCAGCAGCCAAGGGACTTCCTACTCCTACGAGCAGTACTTC. Translating gives CASSQGTSYSYEQYF.